This T cell receptor beta chain was retrieved from a study of blood T cell repertoires in COVID-19 (TCRdb year 2020). Regarding the complete study: The collaborator samples originated in the United States, Italy and Spain and spanned the acute and convalescent phases of COVID-19. The prospective study material was composed of cDNA or gDNA derived from T cells, B-cell-depleted T cells, or PBMCs. Samples were obtained from the ongoing ImmuneRACE study (first 160 participants) and from 1,254 subjects provided by 6 global collaborators. Deeply sampled blood TCRbeta repertoires from subjects exposed to, actively infected with, or recovered from COVID-19 were included in the dataset. Nearly every sample came with metadata listing a de-identified subject ID, COVID-19 status, age in years and sex. Where HLA class I and class II types were available, the types were taken from metadata supplied by the sample provider, not from assay-based typing. The repertoires were made available in a free public database intended to serve as a resource for research on the immune response to SARS-CoV-2.

From its cysteine to its phenylalanine, the CDR3 spans 15 amino acids. Only the CDR3 DNA stays, 45 bases, in frame from base 1. CDR1 and CDR2 are read off the germline V gene as SGHTA and FQGNSA. The trim is 4 bases for V and 2 bases for J, with a gap of 14 bases between the germline ends. With respect to this clone: Its cognate antigen has yet to be identified. No much larger clone is present one base from it, and per-base qualities are unavailable.

The immunoSEQ Assay, a bias-controlled multiplex PCR, was used to amplify TCRbeta CDR3 regions from genomic DNA. The paper's processing steps were these. The number of nucleated cells in each sample was estimated by amplification of reference gene primers within the assay. To quantify the absolute abundance of each unique TCRbeta CDR3 rearrangement, sequence reads were collapsed and filtered. Productive Simpson clonality was computed per sample as the square root of Simpson's diversity index over productive rearrangements. TCRdb retrieved this table from immuneACCESS and kept in-frame rearrangements only. Not all clones are present; in checked studies, unresolved V genes account for under half, and no reason is known for the remainder. V and J calls and clone size come straight from that table; D and trimming were deduced from the DNA. This sample holds approximately 66,000 clones; about 86% were observed only once. The ten largest clonotypes hold 5.5% to 7% of the sample.

Beyond this particular receptor, the publication reports: The quantity of clinical and demographic metadata differed by source and by participant and was supplied without curation.

Collaborating institutions collected whole blood in K2EDTA tubes following their own protocols. For TCRbeta analysis, collaborator samples were shipped as frozen whole blood, as isolated PBMCs, or as DNA extracted from either sample type. The sample taken for sequencing was peripheral blood. This receptor was identified in a man over 45 with active COVID-19. This sequence uses TRBV7-2 and TRBJ2-5; the D gene is not confidently resolved. The DNA sequence is given as TGTGCCAGCAGCTCCCTGACTTATCCGCAAGAGACCCAGTACTTC. Translation gives CASSSLTYPQETQYF.